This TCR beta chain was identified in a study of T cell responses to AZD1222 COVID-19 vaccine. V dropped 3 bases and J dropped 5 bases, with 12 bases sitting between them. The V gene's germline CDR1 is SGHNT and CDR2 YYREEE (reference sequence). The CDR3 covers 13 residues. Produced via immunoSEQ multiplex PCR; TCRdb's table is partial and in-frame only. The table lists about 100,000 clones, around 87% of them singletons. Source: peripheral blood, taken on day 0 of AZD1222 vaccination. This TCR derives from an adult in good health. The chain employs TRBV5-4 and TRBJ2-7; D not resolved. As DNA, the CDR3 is TGTGCCAGCAGCTGGGAACGTAGGAACGAGCAGTACTTC. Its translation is CASSWERRNEQYF.